The entry that follows covers one T cell receptor beta chain sequence. This specimen comes from a study of shared clonotypes between healthy human individuals. CDR1 is SGHAT and CDR2 is FQNNGV in the germline V gene. The CDR3 loop spans 13 amino acids. V was clipped by 5 bases and J by 12 bases, with 17 bases between them. It was approximately 280 ng DNA, tens of thousands of T cell genomes, that went into each replicate PCR of unsorted PBMC. Sequencing of unsorted PBMC DNA was carried out using ten immunoSEQ deep assay plates. Clones were sequenced by immunoSEQ multiplex PCR, and TCRdb holds only the in-frame ones, with some missing. Of about 480,000 clones detected, about four fifths appear once; the ten largest clones hold over 10%.

This receptor was taken from a woman aged 40 to 49 in good health. Some clones in this sample may be carry-over from other donors' samples. This sequence joins TRBV11-2 and TRBJ2-1; D not certain. What was sequenced was PBMCs. DNA for the CDR3: TGTGCCAGCAGCCCCTCCCGCCCCAACGGGCAGTTCTTC. Translating it yields CASSPSRPNGQFF.